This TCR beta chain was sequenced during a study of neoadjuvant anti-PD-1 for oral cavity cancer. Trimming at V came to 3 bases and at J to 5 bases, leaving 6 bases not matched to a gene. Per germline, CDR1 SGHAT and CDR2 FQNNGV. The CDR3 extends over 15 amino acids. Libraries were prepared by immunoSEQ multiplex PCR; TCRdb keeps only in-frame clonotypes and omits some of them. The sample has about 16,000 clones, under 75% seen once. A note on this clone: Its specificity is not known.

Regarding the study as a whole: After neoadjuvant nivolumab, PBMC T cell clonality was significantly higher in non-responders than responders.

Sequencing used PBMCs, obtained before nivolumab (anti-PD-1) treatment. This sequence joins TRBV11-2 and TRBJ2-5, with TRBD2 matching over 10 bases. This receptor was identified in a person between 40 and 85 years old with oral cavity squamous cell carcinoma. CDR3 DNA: TGTGCCAGCAGCTTTTCTAGCGGGAGTCGGGAGACCCAGTACTTC. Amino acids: CASSFSSGSRETQYF.